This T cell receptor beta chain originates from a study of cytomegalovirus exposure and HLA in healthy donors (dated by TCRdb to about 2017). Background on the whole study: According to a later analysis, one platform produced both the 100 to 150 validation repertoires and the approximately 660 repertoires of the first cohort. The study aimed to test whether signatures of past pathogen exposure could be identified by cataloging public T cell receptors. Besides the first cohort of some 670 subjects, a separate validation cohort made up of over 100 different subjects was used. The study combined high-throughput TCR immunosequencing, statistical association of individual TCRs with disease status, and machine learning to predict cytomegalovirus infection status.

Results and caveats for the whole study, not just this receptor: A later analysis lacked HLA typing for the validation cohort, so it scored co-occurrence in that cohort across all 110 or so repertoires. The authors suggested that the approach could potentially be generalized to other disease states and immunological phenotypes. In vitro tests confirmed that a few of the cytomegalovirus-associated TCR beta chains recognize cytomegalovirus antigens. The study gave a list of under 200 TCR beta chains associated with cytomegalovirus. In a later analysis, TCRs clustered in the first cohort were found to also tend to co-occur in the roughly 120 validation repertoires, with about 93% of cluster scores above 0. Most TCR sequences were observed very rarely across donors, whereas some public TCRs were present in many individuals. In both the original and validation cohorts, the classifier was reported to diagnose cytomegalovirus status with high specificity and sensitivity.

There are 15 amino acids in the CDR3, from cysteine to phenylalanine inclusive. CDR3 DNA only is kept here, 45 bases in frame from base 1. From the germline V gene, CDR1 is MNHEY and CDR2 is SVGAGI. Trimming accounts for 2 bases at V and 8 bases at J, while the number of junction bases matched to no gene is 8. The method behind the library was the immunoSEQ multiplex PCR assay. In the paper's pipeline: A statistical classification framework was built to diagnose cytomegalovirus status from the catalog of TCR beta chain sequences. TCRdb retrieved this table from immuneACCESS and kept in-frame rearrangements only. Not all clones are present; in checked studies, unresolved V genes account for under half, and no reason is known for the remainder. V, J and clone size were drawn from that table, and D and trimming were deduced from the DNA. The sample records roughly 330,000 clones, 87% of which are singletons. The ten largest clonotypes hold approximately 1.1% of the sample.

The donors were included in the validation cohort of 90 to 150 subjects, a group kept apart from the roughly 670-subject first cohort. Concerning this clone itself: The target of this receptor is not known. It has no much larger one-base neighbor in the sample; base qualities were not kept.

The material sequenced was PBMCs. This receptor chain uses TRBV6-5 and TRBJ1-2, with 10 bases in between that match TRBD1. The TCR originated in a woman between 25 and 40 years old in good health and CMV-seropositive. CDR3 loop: CASSYRDRGLGGYTF. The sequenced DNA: TGTGCCAGCAGTTACCGTGACAGGGGGCTGGGCGGCTACACCTTC.